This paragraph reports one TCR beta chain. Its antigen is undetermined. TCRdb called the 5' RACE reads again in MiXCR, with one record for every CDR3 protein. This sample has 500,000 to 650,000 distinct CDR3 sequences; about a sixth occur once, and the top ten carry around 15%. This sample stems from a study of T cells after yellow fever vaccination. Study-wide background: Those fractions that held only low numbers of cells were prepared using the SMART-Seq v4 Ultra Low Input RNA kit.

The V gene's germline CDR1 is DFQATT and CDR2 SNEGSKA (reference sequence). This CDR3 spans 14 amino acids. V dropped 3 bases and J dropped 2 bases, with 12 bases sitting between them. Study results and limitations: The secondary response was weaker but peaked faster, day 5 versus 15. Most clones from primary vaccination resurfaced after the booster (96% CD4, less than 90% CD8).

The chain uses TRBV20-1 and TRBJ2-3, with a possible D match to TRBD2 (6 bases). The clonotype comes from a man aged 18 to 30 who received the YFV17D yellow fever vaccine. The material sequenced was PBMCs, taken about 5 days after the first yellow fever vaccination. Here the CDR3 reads CSASGDLLTDTQYF. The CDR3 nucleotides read TGCAGTGCTAGTGGGGACTTACTCACAGATACGCAGTATTTT.